This TCR beta chain was profiled in a study of T cell repertoires in cytomegalovirus infection (dated by TCRdb to between 2017 and 2020). With respect to the entire study: Peptide stimulations targeted recently identified HLA-C-restricted CMV epitopes, whose presentation resists viral immunomodulation, together with well-studied HLA-B-restricted epitopes. Donor HLA type was relevant to the analysis, because carriage of CMV infection together with the matching HLA type was indicated by public TCR beta signatures.

Study-wide conclusions, independent of this receptor: The ex vivo response was dominated by HLA-C-restricted CMV-specific TCR beta clonotypes, which also provided the single most frequent clonotype in two of eight donors. Carriers of CMV infection plus the relevant HLA type were discriminated by the cumulative frequency of public TCR beta family members in the study cohort and in an independent roughly 400-donor cohort.

Sequencing relied on an Illumina HiSeq 1500. The raw public reads went through TCRdb reprocessing: fastp at Q25, MiXCR clone calling, in-frame beta chains kept. Rows merge per CDR3 protein into single entries with the most common DNA and genes. For this sample there are approximately 310,000 distinct CDR3 sequences; about 25% appear just once. About 14% of the sample is held by the ten biggest clonotypes. The CDR3 starts with the cysteine, ends with the phenylalanine, and has 13 residues. CDR3 DNA is the only sequence kept; it has 39 bases, read in frame from the first base. The germline V gene encodes CDR1 SEHNR and CDR2 FQNEAQ (reference sequence). V and J are trimmed by 5 bases and 6 bases, and the gene matches miss 6 bases of the junction. As regards this clonotype: Its antigen remains unidentified. Within one base of it there is no much larger clone, and no base qualities were kept.

Taken with the paper, the label for treatment or condition translates to: in vitro stimulation with specific CMV peptide epitopes to enrich CMV-specific T cells. This TCR derives from a human donor in good health (CMV status not recorded). Some clones in this sample may be carry-over from other donors' samples. Recombination joined TRBV7-9 with TRBJ1-2; 7 of the junction bases match TRBD1. Material: cultured PBMCs, obtained from culture after CMV antigen stimulation. The DNA sequence follows: TGTGCCAGCAGCCTCTATCAGGGGGATGGCTACACCTTC. The resulting protein is CASSLYQGDGYTF.